The source of this T cell receptor beta chain is a study of blood T cell repertoires in COVID-19. About the study: Collection of acute and convalescent COVID-19 samples took place in the United States, Italy and Spain.

Assay used: immunoSEQ multiplex PCR; TCRdb lists only in-frame clones, some missing. Of 250,000 to 350,000 clones listed, roughly nine tenths are singletons. The receptor was derived from a man younger than 30 who had recovered from COVID-19. Specimen: peripheral blood.

The CDR3 region is CASSILVGGSSSYNEQFF. The CDR3 nucleotides are TGTGCCAGTAGTATATTAGTTGGCGGCTCAAGCTCCTACAATGAGCAGTTCTTC. The rearrangement joins TRBV19 to TRBJ2-1; no clear D gene. V dropped 2 bases and J dropped 0 bases, with 17 bases sitting between them. Germline values: CDR1 LNHDA, CDR2 SQIVND (reference sequence). The CDR3 has 18 residues.